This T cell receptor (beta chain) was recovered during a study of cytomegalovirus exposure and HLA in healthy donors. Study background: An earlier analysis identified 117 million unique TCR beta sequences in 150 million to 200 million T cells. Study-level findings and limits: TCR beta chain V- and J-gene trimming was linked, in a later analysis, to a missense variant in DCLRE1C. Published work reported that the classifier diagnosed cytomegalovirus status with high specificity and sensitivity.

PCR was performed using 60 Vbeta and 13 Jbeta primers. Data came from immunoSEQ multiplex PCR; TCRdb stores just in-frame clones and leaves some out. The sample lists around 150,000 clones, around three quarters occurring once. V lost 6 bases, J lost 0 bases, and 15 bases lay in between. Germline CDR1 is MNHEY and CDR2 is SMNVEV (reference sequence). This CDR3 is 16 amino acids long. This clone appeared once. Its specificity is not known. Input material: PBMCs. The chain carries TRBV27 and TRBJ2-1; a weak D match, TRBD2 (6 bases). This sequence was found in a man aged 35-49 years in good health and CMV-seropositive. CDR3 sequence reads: CASSRRRGSSYNEQFF. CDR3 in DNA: TGTGCCAGCAGCCGCCGCCGGGGGAGCTCCTACAATGAGCAGTTCTTC.